Following are 23 T cell receptor beta chains from one sample sequenced in a study of blood T cell repertoires in COVID-19. TCRdb keeps only in-frame clones here, not all; method: immunoSEQ multiplex PCR. Found here are around 310,000 clones, approximately 90% of them singletons; the top ten hold 12%. The specimen was peripheral blood. The receptors originated from a woman aged 55-75 years with acute or convalescent COVID-19.

V usage is TRBV6-6 and J usage is TRBJ1-1; D unresolved. This CDR3 contains 15 residues. The V gene lost 11 bases and the J gene lost 3 bases, with 22 bases spanning the gap. The V gene's germline CDR1 is MNHNY and CDR2 SVGAGI (reference sequence). The chain's CDR3 is CASARTHNLDTEAFF. The CDR3 DNA sequence: TGTGCCTCCGCGAGGACTCATAACCTGGACACTGAAGCTTTCTTT.

The chain employs TRBV5-6 and TRBJ1-2; the match to TRBD1 covers 10 bases. The V gene end was trimmed by 4 bases and the J gene end by 4 bases; junction bases not matched to a gene: 7. CDR1 and CDR2 from the germline V gene are SGHDT and YYEEEE. The CDR3 spans 15 residues. CDR3 residues: CASSPTGQGGYGYTF. The CDR3 nucleotides are TGTGCCAGCAGCCCGACCGGACAGGGGGGCTATGGCTACACCTTC.

The CDR3 here is CASSSGTGPYEQYF. CDR3 nucleotide sequence: TGTGCCAGCAGTTCCGGGACAGGCCCCTACGAGCAGTACTTC. The chain has TRBV6-5 and TRBJ2-7; 8 nucleotides line up with TRBD1. V shed 4 bases, J shed 2 bases, and the junction held 4 bases outside the gene matches. The CDR3 loop spans 14 amino acids. From germline, CDR1 is MNHEY and CDR2 SVGAGI.

The CDR3: CASSTQGAGYNEQFF. CDR3 DNA sequence: TGTGCCAGCAGCACACAGGGGGCGGGTTACAATGAGCAGTTCTTC. V usage is TRBV7-6 and J usage is TRBJ2-1; 9 bases map to TRBD1. Trimming took 5 bases from V and 4 from J; bases not matched to a gene: 6. Germline CDR1 is SGHVS and CDR2 is FNYEAQ. The CDR3 consists of 15 residues.

This chain uses TRBV7-9 with TRBJ1-6; D gene unclear. The germline CDR1 and CDR2 sequences are SEHNR and FQNEAQ (reference sequence). The CDR3 is 17 residues long. V was pared by 6 bases and J by 9 bases, with 24 bases between. Here the CDR3 DNA reads TGTGCCAGCAGTCCAGCCCCCTGGAGGGTACCGGGTTCACCCCTCCACTTT. Encoded protein: CASSPAPWRVPGSPLHF.

The rearrangement joins TRBV3-1 (or the pseudogene TRBV3-2) to TRBJ1-4; TRBD1 might be the D (5 bases). The CDR3 has 17 amino acids. Germline V gene sequence: CDR1 LGHDT, CDR2 YNNKEL (reference sequence). V lost 2 bases and J 0 bases, leaving 13 bases between the germline ends. The DNA of the CDR3 is TGTGCCAGCAGCCAAACCGGGACTCAGGCAACTAATGAAAAACTGTTTTTT. It translates to CASSQTGTQATNEKLFF.

In its sample, this clone was seen once. The V call is TRBV28, the J call TRBJ1-5; possibly TRBD1 for D (5 bases). The CDR3 length is 12 residues. Germline values: CDR1 MDHEN, CDR2 SYDVKM. V was shortened by 8 bases and J by 9 bases, with 14 bases between the two germline ends. CDR3 sequence reads: CASGRPQGPQHF. As DNA, the CDR3 is TGTGCCAGCGGACGGCCGCAGGGGCCCCAGCATTTT. The full variable domain, rest sourced from reference TRBV28 and TRBJ1-5, is DVKVTQSSRYLVKRTGEKVFLECVQDMDHENMFWYRQDPGLGLRLIYFSYDVKMKEKGDIPEGYSVSREKKERFSLILESASTNQTSMYLCASGRPQGPQHFGDGTRLSIL.

J is TRBJ1-2 and V is TRBV10-3; TRBD1 might be the D (6 bases). The CDR3 is 15 amino acids. V lost 2 bases and J 0 bases, leaving 10 bases between the germline ends. Germline loops: CDR1 ENHRY, CDR2 SYGVKD. The CDR3 region is CAISEGQQANYGYTF. The CDR3 DNA is TGTGCCATCAGTGAGGGACAGCAAGCTAACTATGGCTACACCTTC.

The chain uses TRBV28 and TRBJ1-2; D is perhaps TRBD1 (6 bases). The V gene lost 6 bases and the J gene lost 8 bases, with 13 bases spanning the gap. Germline V lookup: CDR1 MDHEN, CDR2 SYDVKM. This CDR3 region has 12 residues. The CDR3 sequence is CASRPGVVGYTF. In DNA, the CDR3 is TGTGCCAGCAGACCAGGGGTGGTCGGCTACACCTTC.

The V and J genes are TRBV14 and TRBJ2-1; no definite D call. The germline CDR1 and CDR2 sequences are SGHDN and FVKESK. The CDR3 spans 17 residues. Trimming removed 4 bases from V and 0 bases from J, with 16 bases in between. CDR3 DNA sequence: TGTGCCAGCAGCCTTTGGGTCGGTTCTAGCTCCTACAATGAGCAGTTCTTC. It encodes CASSLWVGSSSYNEQFF. The whole variable domain, remainder taken from reference TRBV14 and TRBJ2-1, is EAGVTQFPSHSVIEKGQTVTLRCDPISGHDNLYWYRRVMGKEIKFLLHFVKESKQDESGMPNNRFLAERTGGTYSTLKVQPAELEDSGVYFCASSLWVGSSSYNEQFFGPGTRLTVL.

This chain connects TRBV9 to TRBJ1-4, with D unclear. V lost 3 bases and J 7 bases, leaving 13 bases between the germline ends. This CDR3 contains 14 residues. CDR1 is SGDLS and CDR2 is YYNGEE in the germline V gene. In nucleotides, the CDR3 is TGTGCCAGCAGCGGTGGATGGTCGGGTGAAAAACTGTTTTTT. This encodes CASSGGWSGEKLFF.

The rearrangement joins TRBV7-2 to TRBJ2-3, with a tentative D call TRBD2 (6 bases). Trimming stripped 0 bases from V and 0 bases from J, with 16 bases between. Germline V gene data show CDR1 as SGHTA and CDR2 as FQGNSA. The CDR3 is made up of 18 amino acids. The CDR3 coding sequence is TGTGCCAGCAGCTTAGCGGCCATTGCGCGGGGAAGCACAGATACGCAGTATTTT. It specifies CASSLAAIARGSTDTQYF.

The rearrangement joins TRBV27 to TRBJ2-5, with D uncertain. Germline CDR1 reads MNHEY; CDR2 reads SMNVEV (reference sequence). This CDR3 spans 14 amino acids. V lost 0 bases, J lost 0 bases, and 5 bases lay in between. The CDR3 protein is CASSLSANQETQYF. CDR3 nucleotide sequence: TGTGCCAGCAGTTTATCGGCCAACCAAGAGACCCAGTACTTC.

This clone was seen a single time. This chain joins TRBV19 and TRBJ2-5, with 9 bases that match TRBD1. Per germline, CDR1 LNHDA and CDR2 SQIVND (reference sequence). J was trimmed by 3 bases and V by 5 bases; bases with no gene match: 7. CDR3 length: 15 amino acids. The CDR3 sequence is CASSSTGGLKETQYF. The DNA of the CDR3 is TGTGCCAGTAGTTCTACAGGGGGCTTGAAAGAGACCCAGTACTTC.

The chain carries TRBV11-2 and TRBJ1-6, with D possibly being TRBD1 (5 bases). V lost 5 bases, J lost 6 bases, and 11 bases lay in between. Per the germline V gene, CDR1 is SGHAT and CDR2 is FQNNGV. This CDR3 spans 14 amino acids. CDR3 nucleotide sequence: TGTGCCAGCAGCCAGGGCAGGGTTAATTCACCCCTCCACTTT. It specifies CASSQGRVNSPLHF.

This clone has only one observation. The chain couples TRBV2 to TRBJ1-5; 9 bases line up with TRBD1. The trim removed 9 bases at V and 6 bases at J, leaving 9 bases unmatched. The CDR3 spans 14 residues. Looked up from germline, CDR1 is SNHLY and CDR2 is FYNNEI. CDR3 nucleotide sequence: TGTGCCAGTACGCCGGGACAGGGCATTCAGCCCCAGCATTTT. Its protein is CASTPGQGIQPQHF.

The rearrangement links TRBV28 to TRBJ2-7; 7 nucleotides line up with TRBD2. CDR1 and CDR2 (germline): MDHEN, SYDVKM. J gave up 0 bases and V 6 bases, and 11 bases lay outside the gene matches. The CDR3 consists of 16 residues. In DNA, the CDR3 is TGTGCCAGCAGCCCACGGTGGGGACTAAGCTCCTACGAGCAGTACTTC. It translates to CASSPRWGLSSYEQYF.

The V call is TRBV28, the J call TRBJ1-1; D gene unclear. Germline V CDR1 and CDR2: MDHEN, SYDVKM. CDR3 size: 14 residues. V lost 7 bases to trimming and J lost 10 bases, with 22 bases between them. The CDR3 bases are TGTGCCAGCATCCTTGCGGGGAGGACCTGGGGAGCTTTCTTT. Residues: CASILAGRTWGAFF. The whole variable domain, remainder taken from reference TRBV28 and TRBJ1-1, is DVKVTQSSRYLVKRTGEKVFLECVQDMDHENMFWYRQDPGLGLRLIYFSYDVKMKEKGDIPEGYSVSREKKERFSLILESASTNQTSMYLCASILAGRTWGAFFGQGTRLTVV.

Only a few counts were recorded for this clone. The chain carries TRBV18 and TRBJ1-6; D may be TRBD1 (5 bases). CDR1 KGHSH and CDR2 LQKENI come from the germline V gene. The CDR3 runs to 19 residues. With 2 bases removed from V and 6 bases from J, the gap between germline ends came to 23 bases. The CDR3 nucleotides are TGTGCCAGCTCACCAAGGTCGGCCAGGGAGGGAACCTCTAATTCACCCCTCCACTTT. Translation: CASSPRSAREGTSNSPLHF.

This clone was seen only once. This chain links TRBV7-2 with TRBJ2-7; TRBD1 agrees at 7 bases. J gave up 3 bases and V 5 bases, and 7 bases lay outside the gene matches. The CDR3 spans 14 residues. Germline V CDR1 and CDR2: SGHTA, FQGNSA. The CDR3 nucleotides read TGTGCCAGCAGCCTGGGGGACAGATACTACGAGCAGTACTTC. Amino acids: CASSLGDRYYEQYF.

The rearrangement joins TRBV6-5 to TRBJ2-3; D not certain. CDR3 length: 15 residues. In germline, CDR1 is MNHEY, CDR2 SVGAGI. The V end lost 6 bases, the J end lost 2 bases, and 15 bases lay between the germline ends. The CDR3 nucleotides are TGTGCCAGCAGCCTAGTCACCCCTTCCACAGATACGCAGTATTTT. This codes for CASSLVTPSTDTQYF.

This chain uses TRBV24-1 with TRBJ1-4, with D possibly matching TRBD1 (6 bases). This CDR3 has 16 amino acids. CDR1 is KGHDR, CDR2 SFDVKD, per germline. V lost 2 bases and J lost 8, with 17 bases in between. The CDR3 is CATSDSTGGWGEKLFF. The CDR3 coding sequence is TGTGCCACCAGTGATTCCACGGGGGGCTGGGGCGAAAAACTGTTTTTT.

The CDR3, as DNA: TGTGCCAGCAGTTTAATCGACAGAAATCAGCCCCAGCATTTT. It encodes CASSLIDRNQPQHF. The J gene is TRBJ1-5, the V gene TRBV28, with D possibly matching TRBD1 (5 bases). Trimming cost V 2 bases and J 4 bases, with 9 bases left between them. CDR1 and CDR2 from the germline V gene are MDHEN and SYDVKM. The CDR3 loop spans 14 amino acids.